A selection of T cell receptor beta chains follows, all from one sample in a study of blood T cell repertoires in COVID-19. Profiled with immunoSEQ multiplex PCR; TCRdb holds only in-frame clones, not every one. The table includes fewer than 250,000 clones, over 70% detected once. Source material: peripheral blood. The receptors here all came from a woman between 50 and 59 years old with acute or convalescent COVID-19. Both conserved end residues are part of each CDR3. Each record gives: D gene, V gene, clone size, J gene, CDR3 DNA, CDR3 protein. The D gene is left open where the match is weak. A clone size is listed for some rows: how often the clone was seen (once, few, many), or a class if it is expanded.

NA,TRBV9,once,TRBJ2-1,TGTGCCAGCAGCCCCGCCTGGGCGACCAATGAGCAGTTCTTC,CASSPAWATNEQFF
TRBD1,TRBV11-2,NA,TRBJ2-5,TGTGCCAGCAGCTTTGGACAGGGAGAGACCCAGTACTTC,CASSFGQGETQYF
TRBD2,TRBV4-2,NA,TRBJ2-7,TGTGCCAGCAGCCAAGAGCTAGCGGGAGGAGGCGGCGAGCAGTACTTC,CASSQELAGGGGEQYF
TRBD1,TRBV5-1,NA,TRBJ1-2,TGCGCCAGCAGCTCGGCGACAGGGGAGAATGGCTACACCTTC,CASSSATGENGYTF
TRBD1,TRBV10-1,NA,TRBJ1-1,TGCGCCAGCAGTTCTGGACAGGGGAACACTGAAGCTTTCTTT,CASSSGQGNTEAFF
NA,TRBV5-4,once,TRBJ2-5,TGTGCCAGCAGCCCTGCTTTAGGACTCCCTTCTCGTCTGGAGACCCAGTACTTC,CASSPALGLPSRLETQYF
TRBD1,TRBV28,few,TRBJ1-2,TGTGCCAGCAGTAAAACAGGGGACTGGTTGTATGGCTACACCTTC,CASSKTGDWLYGYTF
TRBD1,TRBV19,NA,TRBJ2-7,TGTGCCAGTAGCGTTTCGGGACAGGGGGCCCACGAGCAGTACTTC,CASSVSGQGAHEQYF
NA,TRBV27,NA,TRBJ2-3,TGTGCCAGCAGCCGACAACCCACAGATACGCAGTATTTT,CASSRQPTDTQYF
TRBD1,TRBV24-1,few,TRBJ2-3,TGTGCCACCAGTGATTTCCGGACAGGGGGTACGCAGTATTTT,CATSDFRTGGTQYF
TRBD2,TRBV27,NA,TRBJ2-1,TGTGCCAGCAGTTCTAGCGGGAGGAGGAATGAGCAGTTCTTC,CASSSSGRRNEQFF
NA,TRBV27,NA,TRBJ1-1,TGTGCCAGCTCGCCCGGGAACGCCGAAGCTTTCTTT,CASSPGNAEAFF
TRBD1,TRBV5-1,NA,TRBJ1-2,TGCGCCAGCAGCTTGGGGCCCGGGACAGAAGTACTTAACTATGGCTACACCTTC,CASSLGPGTEVLNYGYTF
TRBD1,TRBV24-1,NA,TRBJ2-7,TGTGCCACCAGTGCCTCCGGGACAGGGCTCTCCTACGAGCAGTACTTC,CATSASGTGLSYEQYF
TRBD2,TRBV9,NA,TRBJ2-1,TGTGCCAGCAGCGTAGCTCCGGGGGGGGCGAGCCCGAGCTCCTACAATGAGCAGTTCTTC,CASSVAPGGASPSSYNEQFF
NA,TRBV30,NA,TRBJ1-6,TGTGCCTGGGGTAACGGAGGGGTAGAACCTCTCCACTTT,CAWGNGGVEPLHF
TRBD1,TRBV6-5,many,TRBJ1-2,TGTGCCAGCAGGCCCCAGGGGGCCCCATATGGCTACACCTTC,CASRPQGAPYGYTF
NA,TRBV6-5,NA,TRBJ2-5,TGTGCCAGCAGTTACTCGATGCGGGGTGAGACCCAGTACTTC,CASSYSMRGETQYF
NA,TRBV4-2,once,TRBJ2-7,TGTGCCAGCAGCCAACCCGGGGCCTACGAGCAGTACTTC,CASSQPGAYEQYF
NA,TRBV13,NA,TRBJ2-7,TGTGCCAGCAGCTCAGTCCAGGGGAACCCCTACGAGCACCAAATCCAGGGGAACCCCTACGAGCAGTACTTC,CASSSVQGNPYEHQIQGNPYEQYF
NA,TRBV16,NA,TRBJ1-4,TGTGCCAGCAGCTTGCATACTGCAACTAATGAAAAACTGTTTTTT,CASSLHTATNEKLFF
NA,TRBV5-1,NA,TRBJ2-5,TGCGCCAGCAGCTCCCGGGAGACCCAGTACTTC,CASSSRETQYF
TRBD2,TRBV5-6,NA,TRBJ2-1,TGTGCCAGCAGCTCGAGACTAGCGGGGGTTAAGAGTGAGCAGTTCTTC,CASSSRLAGVKSEQFF